This T cell receptor beta chain is drawn from a study of blood T cells in healthy people across ages. This clonotype was seen a single time. Through a sample-barcoded 5' primer and a J-beta primer mix, a second PCR was run for roughly 7 to 11 cycles. MiXCR, applied by TCRdb to the 5' RACE reads, yields one record per CDR3 protein. The sample lists hundreds of thousands of distinct CDR3 sequences, 45% to 55% occurring once. From germline, CDR1 is SGHDT and CDR2 YYEEEE. The CDR3 sequence is 14 residues long. V shed 4 bases and J shed 6 bases, with 16 bases lying between them. The clonotype was recovered from a man aged 80 or over in good health. The material sequenced was blood. This chain connects TRBV5-6 to TRBJ1-1; the D gene is possibly TRBD1 (6 bases). CDR3 sequence: CASSLGQGMAEAFF. For the CDR3, the DNA is TGTGCCAGCAGCCTAGGGCAGGGGATGGCTGAAGCTTTCTTT.